This entry is about one TCR beta chain. This clonotype has only a few counts. The clone's antigen remains unknown. The input lacks base qualities; no much larger clone sits a single base away. From its cysteine to its phenylalanine, the CDR3 spans 13 amino acids. The entry retains the CDR3 DNA only, 39 bases that are in frame from base 1. V is clipped by 0 bases and J by 7 bases, and the sequence between their germline boundaries is 7 bases long. The germline V gene supplies CDR1 SGHRS and CDR2 YFSETQ. The entry originates in a study of T-cell reconstitution after alpha-beta-depleted transplantation in children (TCRdb year 2016). For context, the study as a whole: Using TCR repertoire profiling, the study followed T-cell immune reconstitution in a quantitative way in children after TCRalphabeta/CD19-depleted allogeneic hematopoietic cell transplantation.

The library relied on PCR. Sequencing used an Illumina HiSeq 2500. TCR libraries were prepared with molecular barcoding, using unique molecular identifiers to normalize TCRbeta repertoire quantification. TCRdb applied fastp at Q25 and MiXCR to the public reads, then kept only in-frame beta chains. Rows with a matching CDR3 protein are joined into one entry that keeps the most common DNA and genes. The sample includes over 550,000 distinct CDR3 sequences, with about 10% observed a single time. Around 4% of the sample comes from the top ten. The sequence was collected from a human donor who donated a stem cell graft to a child with acute myeloid leukemia. Recombination joined TRBV5-1 with TRBJ2-2; the D gene assignment is ambiguous. The source was PBMCs from the stem cell graft donor, collected from the stem cell graft. The CDR3 protein is CASSLEGYGELFF. The bases read TGCGCCAGCAGCTTGGAAGGGTACGGGGAGCTGTTTTTT.